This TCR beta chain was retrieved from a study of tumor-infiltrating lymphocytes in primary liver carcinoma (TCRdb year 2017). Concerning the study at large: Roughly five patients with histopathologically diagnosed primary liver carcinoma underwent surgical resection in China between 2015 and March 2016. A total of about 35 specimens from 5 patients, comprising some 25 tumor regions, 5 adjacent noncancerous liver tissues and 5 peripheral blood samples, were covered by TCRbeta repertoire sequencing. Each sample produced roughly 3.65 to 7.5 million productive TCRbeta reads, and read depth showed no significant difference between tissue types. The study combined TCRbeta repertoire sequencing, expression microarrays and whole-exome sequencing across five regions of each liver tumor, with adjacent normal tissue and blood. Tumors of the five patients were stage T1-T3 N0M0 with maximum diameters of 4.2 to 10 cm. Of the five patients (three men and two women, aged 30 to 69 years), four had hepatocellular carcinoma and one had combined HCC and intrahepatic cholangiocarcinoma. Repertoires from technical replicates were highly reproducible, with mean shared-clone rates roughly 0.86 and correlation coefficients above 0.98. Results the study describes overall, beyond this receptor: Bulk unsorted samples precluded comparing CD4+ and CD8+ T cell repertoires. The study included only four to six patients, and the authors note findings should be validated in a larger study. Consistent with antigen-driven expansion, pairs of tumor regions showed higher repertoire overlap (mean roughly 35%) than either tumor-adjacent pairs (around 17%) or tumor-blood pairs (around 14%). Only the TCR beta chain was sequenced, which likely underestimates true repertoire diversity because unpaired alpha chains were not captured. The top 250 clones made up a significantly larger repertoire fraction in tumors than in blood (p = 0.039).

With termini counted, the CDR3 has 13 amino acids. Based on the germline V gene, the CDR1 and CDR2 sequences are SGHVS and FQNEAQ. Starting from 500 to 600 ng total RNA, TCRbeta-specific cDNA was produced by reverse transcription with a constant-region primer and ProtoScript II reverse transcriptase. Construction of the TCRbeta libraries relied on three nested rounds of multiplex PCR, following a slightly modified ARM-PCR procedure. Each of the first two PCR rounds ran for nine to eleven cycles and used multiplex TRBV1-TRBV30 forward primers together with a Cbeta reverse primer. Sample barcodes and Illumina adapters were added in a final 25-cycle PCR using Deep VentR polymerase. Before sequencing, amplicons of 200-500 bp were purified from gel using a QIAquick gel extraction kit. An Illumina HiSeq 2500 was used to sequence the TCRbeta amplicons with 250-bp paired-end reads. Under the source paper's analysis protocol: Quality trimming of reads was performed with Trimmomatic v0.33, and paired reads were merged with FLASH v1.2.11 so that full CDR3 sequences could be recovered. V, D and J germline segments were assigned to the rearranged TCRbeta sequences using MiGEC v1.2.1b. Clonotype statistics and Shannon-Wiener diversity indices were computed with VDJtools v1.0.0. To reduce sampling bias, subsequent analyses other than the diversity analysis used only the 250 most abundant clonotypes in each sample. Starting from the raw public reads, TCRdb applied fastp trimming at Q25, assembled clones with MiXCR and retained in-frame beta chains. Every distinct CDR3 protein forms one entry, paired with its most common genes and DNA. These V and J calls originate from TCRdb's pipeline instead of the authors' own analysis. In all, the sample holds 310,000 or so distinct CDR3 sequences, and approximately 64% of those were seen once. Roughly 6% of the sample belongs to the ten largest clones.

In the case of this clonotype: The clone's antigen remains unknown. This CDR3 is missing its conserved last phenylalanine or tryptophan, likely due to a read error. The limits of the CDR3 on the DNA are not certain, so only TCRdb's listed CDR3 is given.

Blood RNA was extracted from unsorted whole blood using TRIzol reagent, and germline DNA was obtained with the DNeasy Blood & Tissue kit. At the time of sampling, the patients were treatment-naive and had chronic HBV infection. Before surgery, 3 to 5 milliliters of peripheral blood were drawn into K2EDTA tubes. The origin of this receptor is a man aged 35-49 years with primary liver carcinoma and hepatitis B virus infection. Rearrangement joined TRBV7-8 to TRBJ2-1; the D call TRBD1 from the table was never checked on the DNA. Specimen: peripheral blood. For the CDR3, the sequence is CASSLVSGDEQSL.